The subject of this entry is one TCR beta chain. Which antigen it targets is not known. No quality values exist for individual bases; no much larger clone is one base distant. The method behind the library was RACE. For sequencing, a NextSeq 500 was employed. Library preparation attached unique molecular identifiers to individual cDNA molecules for quantitative, reproducible TCR counting. From each blood RNA sample, both TCR alpha and TCR beta chains were sequenced. In the authors' own workflow: The median number of TCRs per sample was roughly 100,000, ranging from roughly 23,224 to 690,600. The Decombinator software suite was used to annotate the V, J and CDR3 of the TCR reads. For PS versus PT1 abundance plots, all samples were subsampled to the same number of TCRs (28,000). TCRs were defined as expanded if absent before sensitization and observed at least eight times at the 2-week time point. The raw public data were reprocessed by TCRdb itself: fastp quality trimming at Q25, MiXCR clonotype calling, in-frame beta chains only. Every entry covers one CDR3 protein and lists the most common genes and DNA from its rows. These V and J calls are TCRdb output, not the study's own analysis. This sample comprises about 120,000 distinct CDR3 sequences, 11% of them detected only once. Around 2.5% of the sample is taken by the ten largest.

The CDR3 measures 13 amino acids from cysteine to phenylalanine. Only the CDR3 DNA stays, 39 bases, in frame from base 1. The germline V gene encodes CDR1 SEHNR and CDR2 FQNEAQ (reference sequence). Deletion took 2 bases off V and 4 bases off J, with a span of 8 bases between the germline ends. This sample was included in a study of human T cells and chemical hapten exposure (dated by TCRdb to the early 2020s). In the study overall: For sensitization, 2% DPC in acetone was applied to a roughly 2 cm by roughly 2 cm area of upper inner arm skin. Weekly therapeutic DPC doses were additionally applied to the scalp of patients throughout the roughly 25-week study period. Patch testing was done on the upper back using Finn chambers containing 0.01% DPC, and results were scored after 6 days according to International Contact Dermatitis Research Group standards. The patient cohort, mostly female, included alopecia areata with under or over 50% scalp involvement, alopecia totalis and alopecia universalis. Libraries were combined into a pool for sequencing, and differences in TCR yield between samples came mainly from small differences in library volumes within the pool. In alopecia patients, the study followed how the peripheral blood TCR repertoire changed in vivo over primary and secondary sensitization to diphenylcyclopropenone (DPC), a hapten. Blood samples were taken from patients before sensitization (week 0) and at 2, 6 and about 24 weeks after DPC sensitization. Blood for TCR sequencing was provided by twenty-nine alopecia patients at one to four time points (pre-sensitization, 2, 6 and 24 weeks).

Interpreted using the paper, the time point label stands for: patch test 3, about 24 weeks after DPC sensitization. The sample's treatment or condition, from its label and the paper: therapeutic diphenylcyclopropenone sensitization with weekly scalp DPC. Blood at each patch-test visit was drawn before the patch test was applied. Patients were eligible if aged 18 to 70, diagnosed with alopecia and judged suitable for DPC therapy, and pregnant patients were excluded. Unfractionated whole blood was collected in Tempus Blood RNA tubes, and total RNA was extracted from that blood. Overall study outcomes, separate from this receptor: After repeated subsampling, changes were observed in the strength of the expansion versus patch-test correlation and in the threshold at which the correlation became significant. All patients had alopecia, a presumed autoimmune disease, so their immune response might differ from that of healthy individuals. Significantly more large CDR3 similarity clusters were formed by expanded TCRs than by pre-sensitization or healthy control sets, consistent with antigen-driven responses. The number of PT1 expanded TCRs positively correlated with patch test score, significant at thresholds 8, 16 and 32 but not 4. DPC sensitization did not change how many TCRs were above 1 in 1000 frequency, and no evidence was found of alterations in global repertoire structure.

The material was whole blood, obtained in connection with sensitization to the hapten diphenylcyclopropenone (DPC). The TCR was taken from a woman between 45 and 65 years old with alopecia areata. Some clones in this sample may be carry-over from other donors' samples. The receptor chain draws on TRBV7-9 and TRBJ1-2; there is no confident call for the D gene. In nucleotide form, the sequence is TGTGCCAGCAGCTTACTGGGCGGCTATGGCTACACCTTC. Translated, it reads CASSLLGGYGYTF.